Detailed here is one T cell receptor (beta chain). What it binds is unknown. The entry originates in a study of Ad26.COV2.S vaccination and SARS-CoV-2 variants. Overall study: Ad26.COV2.S given intramuscularly, once or twice 56 days apart. Notes on the study in general: Measurement of non-spike TCR breadth gave similar results in vaccine and placebo recipients. Overall T cell responses may have been underestimated by the analyses of TCR breadth and depth.

Specified treatment: about 20 received Ad26.COV2.S at low or high dose, single or two shots; roughly five received placebo; per-sample allocation not given. Sampling occurred on day 63 after the first vaccine or placebo injection. Boston provided a donor who was an adult aged 18-55 years. CDR1 is MNHEY and CDR2 is SMNVEV in the germline V gene (reference sequence). Trimming cost V 5 bases and J 1 base; bases outside gene matches: 11. CDR3 length: 17 amino acids. Assay: immunoSEQ multiplex PCR; the TCRdb copy retains only in-frame clones and omits some. This table holds about 400,000 clones, 83% found once.

This receptor was taken from a person between 18 and 59 years old who received the Ad26.COV2.S COVID-19 vaccine or a placebo. Sequenced here: peripheral blood, sampled in a trial of Ad26.COV2.S vaccine versus placebo. The genes are TRBV27 and TRBJ1-5; 7 positions match TRBD1. The CDR3 loop is CASSPGLGQISNQPQHF. As DNA, the CDR3 is TGTGCCAGCAGTCCGGGCCTGGGACAGATAAGCAATCAGCCCCAGCATTTT.